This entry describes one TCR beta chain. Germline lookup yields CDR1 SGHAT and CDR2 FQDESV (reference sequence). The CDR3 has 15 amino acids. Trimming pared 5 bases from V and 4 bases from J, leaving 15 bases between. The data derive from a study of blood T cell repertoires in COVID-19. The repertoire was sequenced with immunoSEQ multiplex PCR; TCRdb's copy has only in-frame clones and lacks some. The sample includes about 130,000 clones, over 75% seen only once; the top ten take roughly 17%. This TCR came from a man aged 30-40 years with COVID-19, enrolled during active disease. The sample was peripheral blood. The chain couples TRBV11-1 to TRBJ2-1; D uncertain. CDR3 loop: CASSPYEPAYNEQFF. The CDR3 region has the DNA TGTGCCAGCAGCCCCTATGAGCCCGCGTACAATGAGCAGTTCTTC.